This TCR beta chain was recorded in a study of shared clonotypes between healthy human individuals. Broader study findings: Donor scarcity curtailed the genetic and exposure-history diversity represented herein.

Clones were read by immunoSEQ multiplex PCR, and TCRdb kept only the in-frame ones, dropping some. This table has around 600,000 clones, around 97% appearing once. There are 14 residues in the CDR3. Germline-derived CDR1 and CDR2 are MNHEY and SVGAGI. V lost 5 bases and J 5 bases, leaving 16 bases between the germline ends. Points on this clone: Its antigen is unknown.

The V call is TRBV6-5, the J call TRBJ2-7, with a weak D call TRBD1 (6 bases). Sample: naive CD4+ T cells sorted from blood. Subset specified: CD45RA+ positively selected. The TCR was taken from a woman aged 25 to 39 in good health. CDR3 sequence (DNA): TGTGCCAGCAGTGACTACAGGGCCGCCAACGAGCAGTACTTC. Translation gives CASSDYRAANEQYF.